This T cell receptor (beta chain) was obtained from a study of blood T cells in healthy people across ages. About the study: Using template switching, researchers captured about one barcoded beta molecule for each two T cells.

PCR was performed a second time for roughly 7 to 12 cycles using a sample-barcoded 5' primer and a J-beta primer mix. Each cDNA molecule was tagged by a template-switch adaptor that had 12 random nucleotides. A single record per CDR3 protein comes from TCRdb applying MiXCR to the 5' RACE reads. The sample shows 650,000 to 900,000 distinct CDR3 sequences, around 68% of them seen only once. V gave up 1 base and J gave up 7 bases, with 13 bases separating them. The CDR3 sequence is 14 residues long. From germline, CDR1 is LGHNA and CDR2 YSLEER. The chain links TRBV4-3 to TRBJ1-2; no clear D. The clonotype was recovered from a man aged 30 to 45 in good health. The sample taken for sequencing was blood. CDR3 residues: CASSQVSGRSGYTF. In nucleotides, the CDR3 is TGCGCCAGCAGCCAAGTGTCGGGAAGGAGTGGCTACACCTTC.